The text below deals with one TCR beta chain. In the original processing: Estimated nucleated cell counts came from reference gene primer amplification. Libraries were prepared by immunoSEQ multiplex PCR; TCRdb keeps only in-frame clonotypes and omits some of them. The V and J calls and clone size are taken from that table; D and trimming were inferred from the DNA. The sample has about 130,000 clones, 75% to 90% seen once. The CDR3 is made up of 15 amino acids. CDR1 MGHDK and CDR2 SYGVNS come from the germline V gene. The V and J ends lost 3 bases and 4 bases, in that order; junction bases with no gene match: 7. The data derive from a study of blood T cell repertoires in COVID-19. At the level of the study: COVID-19 samples collected from the United States, Italy and Spain covered acute and convalescent phases. Nucleic acid was either cDNA or gDNA, and it came from T cells, B-cell-depleted T cells, or PBMCs.

The clonotype originates from a man in his fifties or sixties with active or convalescent COVID-19. J is TRBJ2-7 and V is TRBV25-1, with 9 bases identical to TRBD1. Sequenced sample: peripheral blood. The CDR3 loop reads CASSDPTGGVYEQYF. DNA of the CDR3: TGTGCCAGCAGTGACCCGACAGGGGGGGTTTACGAGCAGTACTTC.